The sequence of this TCR beta chain was determined in a study of blood T cell repertoires in COVID-19. TCRdb keeps only in-frame clones here, not all; method: immunoSEQ multiplex PCR. The table lists over 150,000 clones, 88% of them singletons, with more than 2% in the top ten. What was sequenced was peripheral blood. This receptor was obtained from a man aged 45-60 years who had recovered from COVID-19.

The CDR3 sequence is CASSLGNRGWTEAFF. Written as DNA, the CDR3 is TGTGCCAGCAGCTTAGGGAACAGGGGATGGACTGAAGCTTTCTTT. The chain carries TRBV7-2 and TRBJ1-1; TRBD1 aligns across 7 bases. Germline V gives CDR1 SGHTA, CDR2 FQGNSA. The CDR3 is 15 amino acids. After removal of 1 base from V and 5 bases from J, the junction contained 7 bases not matched to a gene.